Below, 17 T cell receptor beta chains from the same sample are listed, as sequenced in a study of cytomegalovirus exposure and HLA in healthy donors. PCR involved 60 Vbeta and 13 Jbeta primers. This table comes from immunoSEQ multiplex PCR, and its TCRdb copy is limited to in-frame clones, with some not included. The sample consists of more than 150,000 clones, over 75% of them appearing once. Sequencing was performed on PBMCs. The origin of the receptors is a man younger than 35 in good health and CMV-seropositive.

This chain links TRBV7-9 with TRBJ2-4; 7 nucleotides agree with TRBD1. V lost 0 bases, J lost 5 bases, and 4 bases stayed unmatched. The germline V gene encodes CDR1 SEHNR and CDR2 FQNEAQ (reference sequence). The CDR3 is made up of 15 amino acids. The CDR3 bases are TGTGCCAGCAGCTTAGCGCCTGGGACAGAAAACATTCAGTACTTC. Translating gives CASSLAPGTENIQYF.

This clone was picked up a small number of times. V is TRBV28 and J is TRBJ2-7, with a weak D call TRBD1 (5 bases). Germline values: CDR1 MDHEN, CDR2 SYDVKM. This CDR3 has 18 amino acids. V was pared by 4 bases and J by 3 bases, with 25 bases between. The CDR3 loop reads CASSSVLGRVIPDYEQYF. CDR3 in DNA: TGTGCCAGCAGTTCCGTCTTGGGCAGGGTAATCCCTGACTACGAGCAGTACTTC.

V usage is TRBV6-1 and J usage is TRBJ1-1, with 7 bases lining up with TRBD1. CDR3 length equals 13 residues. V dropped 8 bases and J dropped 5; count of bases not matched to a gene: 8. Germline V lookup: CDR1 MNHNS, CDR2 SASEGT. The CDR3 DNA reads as TGTGCCAGCCTTAGACAGGGACAAACTGAAGCTTTCTTT. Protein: CASLRQGQTEAFF.

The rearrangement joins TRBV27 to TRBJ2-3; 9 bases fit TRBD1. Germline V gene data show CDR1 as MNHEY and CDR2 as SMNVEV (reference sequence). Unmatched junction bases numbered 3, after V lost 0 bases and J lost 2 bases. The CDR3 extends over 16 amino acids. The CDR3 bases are TGTGCCAGCAGTTTATCTAGGACAGGGGCCACAGATACGCAGTATTTT. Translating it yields CASSLSRTGATDTQYF.

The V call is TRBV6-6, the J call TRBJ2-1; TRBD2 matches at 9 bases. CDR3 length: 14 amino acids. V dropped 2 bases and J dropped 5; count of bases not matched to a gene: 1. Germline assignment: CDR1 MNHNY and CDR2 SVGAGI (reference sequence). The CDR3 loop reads CASSYKRGDNEQFF. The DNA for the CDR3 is TGTGCCAGCAGTTACAAGCGGGGGGACAATGAGCAGTTCTTC.

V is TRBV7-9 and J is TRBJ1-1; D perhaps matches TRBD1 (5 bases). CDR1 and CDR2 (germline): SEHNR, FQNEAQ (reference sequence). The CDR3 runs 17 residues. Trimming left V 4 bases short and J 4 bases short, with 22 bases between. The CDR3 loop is CASSSPIRGRVSTEAFF. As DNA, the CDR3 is TGTGCCAGCAGCTCGCCCATAAGGGGTCGTGTGAGCACTGAAGCTTTCTTT. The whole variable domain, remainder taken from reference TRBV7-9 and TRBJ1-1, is DTGVSQNPRHKITKRGQNVTFRCDPISEHNRLYWYRQTLGQGPEFLTYFQNEAQLEKSRLLSDRFSAERPKGSFSTLEIQRTEQGDSAMYLCASSSPIRGRVSTEAFFGQGTRLTVV.

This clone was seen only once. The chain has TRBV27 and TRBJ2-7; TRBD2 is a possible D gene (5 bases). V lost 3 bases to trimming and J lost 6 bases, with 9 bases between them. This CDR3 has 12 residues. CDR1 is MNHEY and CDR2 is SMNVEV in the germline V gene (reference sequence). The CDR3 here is CASSFGAGEQYF. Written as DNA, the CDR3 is TGTGCCAGCAGTTTCGGCGCGGGCGAGCAGTACTTC.

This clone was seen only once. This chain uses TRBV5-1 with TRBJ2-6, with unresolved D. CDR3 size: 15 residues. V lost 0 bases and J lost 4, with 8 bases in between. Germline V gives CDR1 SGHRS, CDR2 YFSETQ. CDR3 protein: CASSLAVAGANVLTF. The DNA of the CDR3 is TGCGCCAGCAGCTTGGCCGTGGCAGGGGCCAACGTCCTGACTTTC.

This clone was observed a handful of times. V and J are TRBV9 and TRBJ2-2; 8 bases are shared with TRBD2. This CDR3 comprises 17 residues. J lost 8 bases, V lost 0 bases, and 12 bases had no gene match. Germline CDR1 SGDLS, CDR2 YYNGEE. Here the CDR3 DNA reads TGTGCCAGCAGCGTAGATCCGCCGGGACTAGTTAAAGGGGAGCTGTTTTTT. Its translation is CASSVDPPGLVKGELFF.

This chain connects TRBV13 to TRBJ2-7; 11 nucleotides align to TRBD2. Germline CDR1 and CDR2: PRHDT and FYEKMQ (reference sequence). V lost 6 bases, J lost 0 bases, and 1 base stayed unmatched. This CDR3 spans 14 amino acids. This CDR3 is CASRLAGGSYEQYF. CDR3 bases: TGTGCCAGCAGGCTAGCGGGGGGCTCCTACGAGCAGTACTTC.

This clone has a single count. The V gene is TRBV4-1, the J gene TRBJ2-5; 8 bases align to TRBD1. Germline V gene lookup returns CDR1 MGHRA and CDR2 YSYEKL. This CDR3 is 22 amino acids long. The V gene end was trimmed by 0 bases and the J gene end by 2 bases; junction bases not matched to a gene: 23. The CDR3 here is CASSQEQGVIWIGDTPQETQYF. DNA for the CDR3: TGCGCCAGCAGCCAAGAACAGGGGGTGATATGGATCGGGGACACGCCTCAAGAGACCCAGTACTTC.

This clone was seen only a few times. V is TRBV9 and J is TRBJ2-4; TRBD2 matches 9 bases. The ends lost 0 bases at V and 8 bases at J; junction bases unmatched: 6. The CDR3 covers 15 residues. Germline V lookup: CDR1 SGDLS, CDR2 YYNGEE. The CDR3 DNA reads TGTGCCAGCAGCGTAGTGGGAGCGGGGGGCGACATTCAGTACTTC. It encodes CASSVVGAGGDIQYF.

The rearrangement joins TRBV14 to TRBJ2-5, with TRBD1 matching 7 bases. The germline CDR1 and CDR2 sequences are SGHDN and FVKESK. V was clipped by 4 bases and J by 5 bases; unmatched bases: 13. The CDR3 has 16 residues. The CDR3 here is CASSPSPGGRWETQYF. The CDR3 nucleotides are TGTGCCAGCAGCCCCTCCCCAGGGGGTAGGTGGGAGACCCAGTACTTC.

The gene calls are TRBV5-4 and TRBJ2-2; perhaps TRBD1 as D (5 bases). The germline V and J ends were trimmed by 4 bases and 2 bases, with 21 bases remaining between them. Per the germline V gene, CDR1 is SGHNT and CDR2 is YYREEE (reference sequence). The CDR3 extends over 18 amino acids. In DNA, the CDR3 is TGTGCCAGCAGCCGAATGCCGAACGCACAGGTTAACACCGGGGAGCTGTTTTTT. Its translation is CASSRMPNAQVNTGELFF.

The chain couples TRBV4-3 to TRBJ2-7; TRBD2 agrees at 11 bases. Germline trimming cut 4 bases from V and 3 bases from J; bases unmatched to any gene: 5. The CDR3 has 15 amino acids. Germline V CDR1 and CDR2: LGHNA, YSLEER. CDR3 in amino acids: CASSPRLAGNYEQYF. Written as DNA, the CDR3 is TGCGCCAGCAGCCCCCGACTAGCGGGAAACTACGAGCAGTACTTC.

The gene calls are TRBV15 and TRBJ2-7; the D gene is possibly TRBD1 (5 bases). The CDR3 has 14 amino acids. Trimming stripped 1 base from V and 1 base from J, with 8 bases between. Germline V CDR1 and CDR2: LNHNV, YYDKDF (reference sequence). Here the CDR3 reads CATSRVGVSYEQYF. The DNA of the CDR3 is TGTGCCACCAGCAGAGTAGGGGTATCCTACGAGCAGTACTTC.

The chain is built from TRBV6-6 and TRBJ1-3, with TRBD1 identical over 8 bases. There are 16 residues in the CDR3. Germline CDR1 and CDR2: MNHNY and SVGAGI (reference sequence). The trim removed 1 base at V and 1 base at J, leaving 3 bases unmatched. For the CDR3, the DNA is TGTGCCAGCAGTTACTTCCAGGGGGCTTCTGGAAACACCATATATTTT. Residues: CASSYFQGASGNTIYF.